These 24 T cell receptor beta chains originate from one sample sequenced in a study of blood T cell repertoires in COVID-19. Here immunoSEQ multiplex PCR was the method, and the copy in TCRdb shows in-frame clones only, minus some. The sample contains about 410,000 clones, roughly 90% of which appear only once. What was sequenced was peripheral blood. These TCRs come from a woman between 40 and 55 years old with COVID-19, enrolled during active disease.

V usage is TRBV19 and J usage is TRBJ1-1, with 12 nucleotides matching TRBD1. The junction had 3 bases not matched to a gene; V was cut back by 5 bases and J by 2 bases. This CDR3 has 15 amino acids. CDR1 is LNHDA, CDR2 SQIVND, per germline (reference sequence). DNA of the CDR3: TGTGCCAGTAGTGTGGGACAGGGGGCAAACACTGAAGCTTTCTTT. Its translation: CASSVGQGANTEAFF.

V usage is TRBV4-1 and J usage is TRBJ2-2; 14 bases agree with TRBD2. Germline loops: CDR1 MGHRA, CDR2 YSYEKL. This CDR3 has 17 residues. J lost 7 bases, V lost 4 bases, and 8 bases had no gene match. CDR3 region: CASSPGLAGVLNGELFF. In DNA, the CDR3 is TGCGCCAGCAGCCCGGGACTAGCGGGAGTCCTCAACGGGGAGCTGTTTTTT.

This clone has just a few counts. The rearrangement joins TRBV5-1 to TRBJ1-1, with 9 bases lining up with TRBD1. The CDR3 has 15 residues. V shed 4 bases and J 4 bases; nucleotides not matched to a gene: 8. Germline V gene sequence: CDR1 SGHRS, CDR2 YFSETQ. The CDR3 region has the DNA TGCGCCAGCAGCCTGGGACAGGGTATTGGCACTGAAGCTTTCTTT. Translated: CASSLGQGIGTEAFF. Full variable domain (missing parts from reference TRBV5-1 and TRBJ1-1): KAGVTQTPRYLIKTRGQQVTLSCSPISGHRSVSWYQQTPGQGLQFLFEYFSETQRNKGNFPGRFSGRQFSNSRSEMNVSTLELGDSALYLCASSLGQGIGTEAFFGQGTRLTVV.

This clone was detected once. The chain is built from TRBV28 and TRBJ1-5, with a possible D match to TRBD1 (6 bases). The V gene lost 2 bases and the J gene lost 4 bases, with 12 bases spanning the gap. CDR3 length: 15 amino acids. CDR1 is MDHEN and CDR2 is SYDVKM in the germline V gene. CDR3 protein: CASSLRGASNQPQHF. As DNA, the CDR3 is TGTGCCAGCAGTTTACGGGGGGCGTCGAATCAGCCCCAGCATTTT.

The rearrangement links TRBV27 to TRBJ1-5; TRBD1 aligns across 9 bases. This CDR3 has 15 amino acids. The V segment lost 3 bases and the J segment 5 bases; nucleotides outside the gene matches: 5. The germline V gene encodes CDR1 MNHEY and CDR2 SMNVEV (reference sequence). The CDR3 spells CASSLTGGSYQPQHF. The CDR3 DNA reads as TGTGCCAGCAGTTTGACAGGGGGTTCATATCAGCCCCAGCATTTT.

The rearrangement uses TRBV19 and TRBJ2-1, with D tentatively TRBD1 (6 bases). Germline V gives CDR1 LNHDA, CDR2 SQIVND (reference sequence). This CDR3 has 18 amino acids. With 0 bases removed from V and 1 base from J, the gap between germline ends came to 16 bases. The CDR3 DNA follows: TGTGCCAGTAGTATAGATATGGGACACTTGTGGTCCTACAATGAGCAGTTCTTC. Its protein product is CASSIDMGHLWSYNEQFF. Full variable domain (remainder filled in from reference TRBV19 and TRBJ2-1): DGGITQSPKYLFRKEGQNVTLSCEQNLNHDAMYWYRQDPGQGLRLIYYSQIVNDFQKGDIAEGYSVSREKKESFPLTVTSAQKNPTAFYLCASSIDMGHLWSYNEQFFGPGTRLTVL.

The chain uses TRBV30 and TRBJ2-1; D unresolved. CDR3 size: 11 residues. Trimming left V 0 bases short and J 10 bases short, with 7 bases between. Germline V lookup: CDR1 GTSNPN, CDR2 SVGIG (reference sequence). The CDR3 here is CAWSVLMEQFF. The DNA of the CDR3 is TGTGCCTGGAGTGTATTAATGGAGCAGTTCTTC.

CDR3 protein: CASSLAGHRTDTQYF. For the CDR3, the DNA is TGCGCCAGCAGCTTGGCAGGACACCGGACGGATACGCAGTATTTT. The gene calls are TRBV5-1 and TRBJ2-3; TRBD1 is a possible D gene (5 bases). Germline lookup yields CDR1 SGHRS and CDR2 YFSETQ. The CDR3 spans 15 residues. Trimming pared 0 bases from V and 6 bases from J, leaving 14 bases between.

The chain has TRBV19 and TRBJ2-7; 7 bases line up with TRBD2. Looked up from germline, CDR1 is LNHDA and CDR2 is SQIVND (reference sequence). V trimming: 1 base; J trimming: 0 bases; junction bases outside the gene matches: 6. The length of the CDR3 is 16 residues. The CDR3: CASSIGSGVGSYEQYF. In DNA form, the CDR3 reads TGTGCCAGTAGTATAGGAAGCGGGGTGGGCTCCTACGAGCAGTACTTC.

The DNA for the CDR3 is TGCAGCGTTTCCGGGACAGGGGTGGTCGGGGAGCTGTTTTTT. Its protein is CSVSGTGVVGELFF. The chain uses TRBV29-1 and TRBJ2-2; TRBD1 matches at 10 bases. CDR1 SQVTM and CDR2 ANQGSEA come from the germline V gene. V trimming: 5 bases; J trimming: 7 bases; junction bases outside the gene matches: 7. This CDR3 region has 14 residues.

The CDR3 DNA is TGTGCCAGCTCACCTCTCGCGGGGGGGACGGGGTCCTACGAGCAGTACTTC. It specifies CASSPLAGGTGSYEQYF. The J gene is TRBJ2-7, the V gene TRBV18; 9 bases match TRBD2. Germline V gene lookup returns CDR1 KGHSH and CDR2 LQKENI. The CDR3 is 17 residues long. Unmatched junction bases numbered 10, after V lost 3 bases and J lost 1 base.

The CDR3 coding sequence is TGCGCCAGCAGCTCGACAGGGGTCTTTGGCACAGATACGCAGTATTTT. This codes for CASSSTGVFGTDTQYF. This chain joins TRBV5-1 and TRBJ2-3; 8 bases are shared with TRBD1. The CDR3 runs 16 residues. With 3 bases clipped from V and 1 base from J, the junction kept 7 bases outside the gene matches. Per germline, CDR1 SGHRS and CDR2 YFSETQ.

The rearrangement links TRBV9 to TRBJ1-1; 7 bases are shared with TRBD1. The junction had 6 bases not matched to a gene; V was cut back by 4 bases and J by 0 bases. The CDR3 covers 15 residues. Per the germline V gene, CDR1 is SGDLS and CDR2 is YYNGEE. As DNA, the CDR3 is TGTGCCAGCAGCTCTAGGGACAGCATGAACACTGAAGCTTTCTTT. It encodes CASSSRDSMNTEAFF.

The V gene is TRBV30, the J gene TRBJ1-2; 9 bases fit TRBD1. Trimming took 0 bases from V and 2 from J; bases not matched to a gene: 4. Germline V lookup: CDR1 GTSNPN, CDR2 SVGIG (reference sequence). The CDR3 is 15 residues long. The CDR3 spells CAWSVAGTGNYGYTF. For the CDR3, the DNA is TGTGCCTGGAGTGTAGCGGGGACAGGGAACTATGGCTACACCTTC. Variable domain in full (rest from reference TRBV30 and TRBJ1-2): SQTIHQWPATLVQPVGSPLSLECTVEGTSNPNLYWYRQAAGRGLQLLFYSVGIGQISSEVPQNLSASRPQDRQFILSSKKLLLSDSGFYLCAWSVAGTGNYGYTFGSGTRLTVV.

The chain employs TRBV7-2 and TRBJ2-1, with a weak D call TRBD1 (6 bases). CDR3 size: 16 residues. V lost 1 base, J lost 6 bases, and 16 bases lay in between. Germline V lookup: CDR1 SGHTA, CDR2 FQGNSA. The CDR3 DNA follows: TGTGCCAGCAGCTTAGGGGGGCACTATCAGGGCAATGAGCAGTTCTTC. Protein sequence: CASSLGGHYQGNEQFF.

The V gene is TRBV7-2, the J gene TRBJ2-3; unclear D gene. Germline loops: CDR1 SGHTA, CDR2 FQGNSA. CDR3 size: 14 residues. V lost 1 base, J lost 2 bases, and 7 bases lay in between. The CDR3 region has the DNA TGTGCCAGCAGCTTAGGTCCGTTCACAGATACGCAGTATTTT. Its protein product is CASSLGPFTDTQYF.

The chain uses TRBV28 and TRBJ1-1; weak D call: TRBD1 (5 bases). This CDR3 spans 15 amino acids. Trimming pared 5 bases from V and 1 base from J, leaving 14 bases between. Germline loops: CDR1 MDHEN, CDR2 SYDVKM. The chain's CDR3 is CASSPAGGGNTEAFF. In nucleotides, the CDR3 is TGTGCCAGCAGTCCTGCGGGGGGAGGGAACACTGAAGCTTTCTTT.

The chain is built from TRBV29-1 and TRBJ2-1; D possibly corresponds to TRBD2 (5 bases). CDR1 and CDR2 (germline): SQVTM, ANQGSEA. CDR3 length: 13 amino acids. V gave up 5 bases and J gave up 10 bases, with 18 bases separating them. CDR3 region: CSVLGTAPGEQFF. In DNA, the CDR3 is TGCAGCGTTTTGGGAACCGCCCCGGGGGAGCAGTTCTTC.

This clone appeared once. The chain couples TRBV7-3 to TRBJ2-1; 7 bases map to TRBD2. Germline assignment: CDR1 SGHTA and CDR2 FQGTGA. The junction had 10 bases not matched to a gene; V was cut back by 2 bases and J by 9 bases. The CDR3 has 15 residues. In nucleotides, the CDR3 is TGTGCCAGCAGCTTAGGGGGACTACAGTTTAGTGAGCAGTTCTTC. Encoded protein: CASSLGGLQFSEQFF.

This clone was detected only once. Relative to the germline gene, one junction end is altered; a read error may explain this. The chain carries TRBV7-7 and TRBJ2-1; TRBD2 matches at 11 bases. Germline values: CDR1 SSHAT, CDR2 FNYEAQ (reference sequence). The CDR3 contains 17 residues. The CDR3 loop reads CASSLLAGVSSYNEQFF. CDR3 sequence (DNA): TGTGCTAGCAGCTTACTAGCGGGAGTATCCTCCTACAATGAGCAGTTCTTC.

The V call is TRBV7-2, the J call TRBJ1-5, with 8 bases identical to TRBD1. Germline values: CDR1 SGHTA, CDR2 FQGNSA. With V trimmed by 4 bases and J by 0 bases, 2 bases remained unmatched. This CDR3 contains 15 residues. The CDR3 DNA sequence: TGTGCCAGCAGCTGGACAGGGACTAGCAATCAGCCCCAGCATTTT. Translation gives CASSWTGTSNQPQHF. Full variable domain (outside the CDR3, taken from reference TRBV7-2 and TRBJ1-5): GAGVSQSPSNKVTEKGKDVELRCDPISGHTALYWYRQSLGQGLEFLIYFQGNSAPDKSGLPSDRFSAERTGGSVSTLTIQRTQQEDSAVYLCASSWTGTSNQPQHFGDGTRLSIL.

This clone was found a few times. The V and J genes are TRBV27 and TRBJ2-1; 9 bases map to TRBD1. The CDR3 runs 15 residues. Trimming at V came to 3 bases and at J to 10 bases, leaving 10 bases not matched to a gene. Germline V lookup: CDR1 MNHEY, CDR2 SMNVEV (reference sequence). The CDR3 bases are TGTGCCAGCAGTTTGGGGTTACAGGGGGCAGGGGAGCAGTTCTTC. This sequence encodes CASSLGLQGAGEQFF.

The chain uses TRBV20-1 and TRBJ2-7, with D possibly TRBD2 on 5 matching bases. This CDR3 has 11 residues. The germline V and J ends were trimmed by 3 bases and 6 bases, with 9 bases remaining between them. From germline, CDR1 is DFQATT and CDR2 SNEGSKA (reference sequence). The CDR3, as DNA: TGCAGTGCTAGTAGAGCGGCCGAGCAGTACTTC. It translates to CSASRAAEQYF.

This rearrangement joins TRBV10-3 to TRBJ1-2; the D is unclear. The length of the CDR3 is 16 residues. The V end was cut by 2 bases, the J end by 4 bases, with 17 bases between. CDR1 is ENHRY, CDR2 SYGVKD, per germline. The CDR3 protein is CAISEPQIQNSYGYTF. Written as DNA, the CDR3 is TGTGCCATCAGTGAGCCGCAAATACAGAACAGCTATGGCTACACCTTC.